The rows below give T cell receptor beta chains drawn from one sample of a study of CD8+CD57+ T cells in acquired aplastic anemia. TCRdb reprocessed the reads with MiXCR, giving one entry per CDR3 protein. The profile shows hundreds of thousands of distinct CDR3 sequences, about 70% of them singletons. The sequencing sample was made of sorted CD4+, CD8+, or CD8+CD57+ T cells (not recorded which) from PBMCs. The receptors here all came from a human donor in good health, serving as a control. Each CDR3 is given with its conserved first and last residue. Each record gives: D gene, clone size, V gene, J gene, CDR3 DNA, CDR3 protein. The D gene is left open where the match is weak. Clone size is shown for a subset of rows, as once, few, many or a class of expanded clone.

.	.	TRBV20-1	TRBJ2-7	TGCAGTGCCAGCAGCGTGGGAGTCGGGGCGGGTAGTTACGAGCAGTACTTC	CSASSVGVGAGSYEQYF
.	.	TRBV10-3	TRBJ2-3	TGTGCCAGCAGTGAGCGCCTTGGGGACTGTGGCTACACTTTT	CASSERLGDCGYTF
TRBD2	few	TRBV6-2/TRBV6-3	TRBJ2-5	TGTGCCAGCAGGGGGCTAGCGGGGGGGCCCCAAGAGACCCAGTACTTC	CASRGLAGGPQETQYF
TRBD1	.	TRBV7-2	TRBJ1-2	TGTGCCACCAGCAGACATCGGGCAGGGGGCAATGGCTACGCCTTC	CATSRHRAGGNGYAF
TRBD1	many	TRBV9	TRBJ2-1	TGTGCCAGCAGCGTACGCGGGACAGGGGGGGCCATGGCCTACAATGAGCAGTTCTTC	CASSVRGTGGAMAYNEQFF
.	.	TRBV24-1	TRBJ2-5	TGTGCCACCAGTGATCCGACTAGTGGGGAGTACCAAGAGACCCAGTACTTC	CATSDPTSGEYQETQYF
.	.	TRBV24-1	TRBJ2-5	TGTGCCACCAGTGATGTTCCGAAGGGTGCGCAAGAGACCCAGTACTTC	CATSDVPKGAQETQYF
TRBD1	.	TRBV15	TRBJ1-5	TGTGCCAGCACCACGGACAGGGATGGGAATCAGCACCAGCATTTT	CASTTDRDGNQHQHF
.	.	TRBV19	TRBJ1-5	TGTGCCAGTAGTACGGACGGTAATCAGCCCCAGCATTTT	CASSTDGNQPQHF
TRBD1	.	TRBV7-9	TRBJ2-7	TGTGCCAGCAGCCTACAGGGGGACAGAACAAACGAGCCCTACTTC	CASSLQGDRTNEPYF
.	.	TRBV7-2	TRBJ2-3	TGTGCCAGCAGCTTAGTCCTGGACACGATTACGAGCAGTTATTTT	CASSLVLDTITSSYF
.	many	TRBV7-2	TRBJ1-2	TGTGCCAGCAGCCAACGAGCAGCCTATGGCTACACCTTC	CASSQRAAYGYTF
.	many	TRBV7-9	TRBJ1-3	TGTGCCAGCAGCTTAGAATACAGAGCCTCTGGAAACACCATATATTTT	CASSLEYRASGNTIYF
TRBD2	.	TRBV29-1	TRBJ2-1	TGCAGCAGTTTTTCGGGGGGAGGTGAGCAGTTCTTC	CSSFSGGGEQFF
.	.	TRBV2	TRBJ1-1	TGTGCCAGCAGTGATAGGGTAATGAACACTGAAGCTTTCTTT	CASSDRVMNTEAFF
TRBD1	.	TRBV12-3/TRBV12-4	TRBJ1-4	TGTGCCAGCAGTTTTAGAGGCAGGGGGGCAACTAATGAAAAACTGTTTTTT	CASSFRGRGATNEKLFF
.	.	TRBV7-2	TRBJ1-2	TGTGCCAGCAGGCTAAACTGCAGGGTGGGTGGGTACACCTTC	CASRLNCRVGGYTF
.	.	TRBV2	TRBJ2-2	TGTGCCAGCACCCCCAGAGGGGTCACCGGGGAGCTGTTTTTT	CASTPRGVTGELFF
.	.	TRBV12-3/TRBV12-4	TRBJ2-7	TGTGCCAGCTTTAGCACAGACGGACCCTACGAGCAGTACTTC	CASFSTDGPYEQYF
.	.	TRBV7-3	TRBJ2-3	TGTGCCACCAGCAGGTCCCACCGAACAGATACGCAGTATTTT	CATSRSHRTDTQYF
.	.	TRBV20-1	TRBJ2-1	TGCAGTGCTAGAGGTCGTAGCTCCTATAAGCAGTTCTTC	CSARGRSSYKQFF
TRBD1	.	TRBV7-2	TRBJ1-6	TGTGCCAGCAGCCTGTCGAGGGGACAGGGGGGTTCCCTCCTCCACTTT	CASSLSRGQGGSLLHF